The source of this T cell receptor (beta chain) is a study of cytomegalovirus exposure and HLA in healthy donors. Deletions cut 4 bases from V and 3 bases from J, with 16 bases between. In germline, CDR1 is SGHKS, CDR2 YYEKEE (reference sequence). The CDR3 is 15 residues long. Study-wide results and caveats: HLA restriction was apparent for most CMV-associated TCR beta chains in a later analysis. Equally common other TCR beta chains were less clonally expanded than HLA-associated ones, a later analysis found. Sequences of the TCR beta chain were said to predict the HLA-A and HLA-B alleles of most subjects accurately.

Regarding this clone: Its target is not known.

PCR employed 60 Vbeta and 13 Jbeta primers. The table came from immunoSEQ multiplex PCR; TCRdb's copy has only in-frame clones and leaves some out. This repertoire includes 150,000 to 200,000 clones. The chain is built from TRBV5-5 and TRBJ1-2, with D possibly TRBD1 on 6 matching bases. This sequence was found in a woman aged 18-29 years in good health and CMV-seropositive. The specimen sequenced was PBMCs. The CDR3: CASSPAQGIYYGYTF. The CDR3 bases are TGTGCCAGCAGCCCGGCACAGGGTATTTACTATGGCTACACCTTC.